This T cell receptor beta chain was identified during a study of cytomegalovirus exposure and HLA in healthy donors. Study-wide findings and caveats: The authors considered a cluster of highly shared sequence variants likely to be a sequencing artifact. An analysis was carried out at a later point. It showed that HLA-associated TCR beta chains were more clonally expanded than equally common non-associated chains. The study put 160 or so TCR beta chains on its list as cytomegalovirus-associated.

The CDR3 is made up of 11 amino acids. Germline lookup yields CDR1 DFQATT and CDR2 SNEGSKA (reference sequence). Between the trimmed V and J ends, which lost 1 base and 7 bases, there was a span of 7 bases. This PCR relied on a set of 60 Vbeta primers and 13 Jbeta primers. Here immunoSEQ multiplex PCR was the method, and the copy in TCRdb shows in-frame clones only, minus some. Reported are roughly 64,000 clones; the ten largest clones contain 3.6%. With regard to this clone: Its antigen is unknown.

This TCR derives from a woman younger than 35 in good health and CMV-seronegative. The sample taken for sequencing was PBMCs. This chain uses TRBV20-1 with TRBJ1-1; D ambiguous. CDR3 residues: CSARVQNEAFF. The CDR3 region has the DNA TGCAGTGCTAGAGTCCAGAATGAAGCTTTCTTT.